This TCR beta chain derives from a study of T cell responses to AZD1222 COVID-19 vaccine. Overall study findings and caveats: Repertoire sampling happened only post peak T cell response. Spike-wide coverage was observed for vaccine-associated CD4 TCRs, with dominant responses at 160-218 and 743-854.

With regard to this clone: Its antigen is unknown.

This table comes from immunoSEQ multiplex PCR, and its TCRdb copy is limited to in-frame clones, with some not included. The data show approximately 100,000 clones, 91% seen once. CDR3 size: 13 residues. Per germline, CDR1 MNHEY and CDR2 SVGEGT. V gave up 2 bases and J gave up 3 bases, with 7 bases separating them. The rearrangement joins TRBV6-2 or TRBV6-3 to TRBJ1-2; D remains unclear. The receptor comes from an adult in good health. Here the sequenced sample was peripheral blood, taken on day 0 of AZD1222 vaccination. The CDR3 bases are TGTGCCAGCAGTTACGTGGCAGACTATGGCTACACCTTC. This encodes CASSYVADYGYTF.